The 21 T cell receptor beta chains presented below share a single source sample, sequenced in a study of Ad26.COV2.S vaccination and SARS-CoV-2 variants. Assay: immunoSEQ multiplex PCR; the TCRdb copy retains only in-frame clones and omits some. The sample carries roughly 700,000 clones, around 89% recorded once. Treatment here: some 19 received Ad26.COV2.S at low or high dose, single or two shots; 5 received placebo; per-sample allocation not given. After the first vaccine or placebo injection, samples were drawn on day 63. The input for sequencing was peripheral blood, taken in a trial of Ad26.COV2.S vaccine versus placebo. These receptors were obtained from a person between 18 and 60 years old who received the Ad26.COV2.S COVID-19 vaccine or a placebo.

The genes are TRBV11-2 and TRBJ2-7, with TRBD1 as a possible D gene (5 bases). The CDR3 runs 11 residues. From germline, CDR1 is SGHAT and CDR2 FQNNGV. The CDR3 region is CACREQDEQYF. The CDR3 nucleotides are TGTGCGTGCAGGGAACAAGACGAGCAGTACTTC.

The chain combines TRBV10-3 with TRBJ2-7; D uncertain. The CDR3 contains 14 residues. The ends were cut back, 4 bases at V and 2 bases at J, with 12 bases in the middle. In germline, CDR1 is ENHRY, CDR2 SYGVKD. The CDR3 region has the DNA TGTGCCATCAGTGGCAGTGGACCGACCTACGAGCAGTACTTC. Encoded protein: CAISGSGPTYEQYF.

This clone has more than one count but fewer than ten. V and J are TRBV19 and TRBJ2-7; D is unclear. V lost 7 bases to trimming and J lost 4 bases, with 17 bases between them. CDR3 length: 14 residues. CDR1 and CDR2 from the germline V gene are LNHDA and SQIVND (reference sequence). The CDR3 nucleotides read TGTGCCAGTAAGTCAGGATCAGCGAGGTACGAGCAGTACTTC. Translated, it gives CASKSGSARYEQYF.

V gene TRBV14 combines with J gene TRBJ1-1, with TRBD1 as a possible D gene (6 bases). The V gene lost 4 bases and the J gene lost 0 bases, with 15 bases spanning the gap. Germline CDR1 SGHDN, CDR2 FVKESK. There are 16 residues in the CDR3. This CDR3 is CASSPGRGYMNTEAFF. CDR3 coding DNA: TGTGCCAGCAGCCCCGGTAGGGGGTATATGAACACTGAAGCTTTCTTT.

The J gene is TRBJ2-1, the V gene TRBV6-2 or TRBV6-3, with 12 bases identical to TRBD2. Germline CDR1 reads MNHEY; CDR2 reads SVGEGT. This CDR3 has 15 residues. With 6 bases clipped from V and 2 bases from J, the junction kept 2 bases outside the gene matches. This CDR3 reads CASSRLAGAYNEQFF. The CDR3 DNA reads as TGTGCCAGCAGCCGACTAGCGGGGGCCTACAATGAGCAGTTCTTC.

The V call is TRBV27, the J call TRBJ1-3; perhaps TRBD1 as D (5 bases). This CDR3 is 16 amino acids long. The V end was cut by 4 bases, the J end by 4 bases, with 17 bases between. Looked up from germline, CDR1 is MNHEY and CDR2 is SMNVEV (reference sequence). CDR3 loop: CASSSSLMGRGNTIYF. DNA of the CDR3: TGTGCCAGCAGTTCCTCCTTAATGGGGCGGGGAAACACCATATATTTT.

This clone was counted once. The chain has TRBV7-6 and TRBJ2-7, with TRBD2 identical over 12 bases. The CDR3 sequence is 16 residues long. Germline assignment: CDR1 SGHVS and CDR2 FNYEAQ. The J segment lost 3 bases and the V segment lost 5 bases, leaving 8 bases of the junction unmatched. DNA for the CDR3: TGTGCCAGCAGCCCCTCGACTAGCGGGAGTTTCTACGAGCAGTACTTC. Its protein is CASSPSTSGSFYEQYF.

A single count supports this clone. This chain joins TRBV12-3 or TRBV12-4 and TRBJ2-3, with D unclear. The V gene lost 6 bases and the J gene lost 3 bases, with 10 bases spanning the gap. The CDR3 is 13 amino acids. The CDR3 nucleotides are TGTGCCAGCAGACTCTCCGGGACAGATACGCAGTATTTT. Protein product: CASRLSGTDTQYF.

This chain uses TRBV5-1 with TRBJ1-6; D unclear. The CDR3 runs 15 residues. V was clipped by 1 base and J by 5 bases, with 10 bases between them. Per the germline V gene, CDR1 is SGHRS and CDR2 is YFSETQ. The CDR3 region has the DNA TGCGCCAGCAGCTTGTTGCCCGGGAATAATTCACCCCTCCACTTT. It encodes CASSLLPGNNSPLHF.

This chain uses TRBV15 with TRBJ1-5; D not resolved. Germline values: CDR1 LNHNV, CDR2 YYDKDF (reference sequence). The CDR3 has 13 amino acids. V dropped 0 bases and J dropped 6 bases, with 6 bases sitting between them. DNA of the CDR3: TGTGCCACCAGCAGAGATGGAAGTCAGCCCCAGCATTTT. Protein: CATSRDGSQPQHF. The whole variable domain, remainder taken from reference TRBV15 and TRBJ1-5, is DAMVIQNPRYQVTQFGKPVTLSCSQTLNHNVMYWYQQKSSQAPKLLFHYYDKDFNNEADTPDNFQSRRPNTSFCFLDIRSPGLGDTAMYLCATSRDGSQPQHFGDGTRLSIL.

The CDR3 DNA sequence: TGTGCCTGGAGTTCGACTTCCACAGATACGCAGTATTTT. It translates to CAWSSTSTDTQYF. This chain uses TRBV30 with TRBJ2-3, with no clear D. V dropped 2 bases and J dropped 2 bases, with 8 bases sitting between them. Germline V gene data show CDR1 as GTSNPN and CDR2 as SVGIG (reference sequence). This CDR3 comprises 13 residues. Based on the CDR3 plus reference TRBV30 and TRBJ2-3, the full variable domain is SQTIHQWPATLVQPVGSPLSLECTVEGTSNPNLYWYRQAAGRGLQLLFYSVGIGQISSEVPQNLSASRPQDRQFILSSKKLLLSDSGFYLCAWSSTSTDTQYFGPGTRLTVL.

This clone was recorded once. The chain is built from TRBV20-1 and TRBJ2-7, with D unresolved. CDR1 is DFQATT, CDR2 SNEGSKA, per germline (reference sequence). Trimming cost V 4 bases and J 5 bases, with 9 bases left between them. The CDR3 consists of 11 residues. CDR3 sequence reads: CSAKGRHEQYF. The DNA of the CDR3 is TGCAGTGCTAAAGGTCGGCACGAGCAGTACTTC.

This chain connects TRBV10-3 to TRBJ1-3, with D possibly matching TRBD1 (6 bases). The germline CDR1 and CDR2 sequences are ENHRY and SYGVKD. The CDR3 is made up of 15 amino acids. V was shortened by 2 bases and J by 3 bases, with 11 bases between the two germline ends. The CDR3 coding sequence is TGTGCCATCAGTGAGCAACAGGGAAGTGGAAACACCATATATTTT. Its translation: CAISEQQGSGNTIYF.

The V gene is TRBV6-4, the J gene TRBJ1-5; TRBD1 might be the D (6 bases). Trimming removed 5 bases at V and 6 bases at J, with 14 bases between. This CDR3 region has 14 residues. Per germline, CDR1 MRHNA and CDR2 SNTAGT. CDR3 DNA: TGTGCCAGCAGTCAAGTCCTAGGGGGTCAGCCCCAGCATTTT. Its protein is CASSQVLGGQPQHF.

DNA for the CDR3: TGTGCCAGCAGCTTGGGAGTTCGCAGGGGCAATCAGCCCCAGCATTTT. Translated, it gives CASSLGVRRGNQPQHF. The chain is built from TRBV5-5 and TRBJ1-5; maybe TRBD1 (5 bases). Germline values: CDR1 SGHKS, CDR2 YYEKEE (reference sequence). The CDR3 runs to 16 residues. V lost 0 bases, J lost 2 bases, and 12 bases lay in between.

V and J are TRBV6-2 or TRBV6-3 and TRBJ1-5, with unresolved D. Looked up from germline, CDR1 is MNHEY and CDR2 is SVGEGT. CDR3 length equals 12 residues. V dropped 6 bases and J dropped 5 bases, with 8 bases sitting between them. CDR3 sequence reads: CASSGVYQPQHF. The CDR3 nucleotides are TGTGCCAGCAGCGGGGTCTATCAGCCCCAGCATTTT.

Comments on this clone: Other DNA sequences in this sample translate to the same CDR3. V usage is TRBV27 and J usage is TRBJ1-4, with a possible D match to TRBD1 (6 bases). The CDR3 loop spans 14 amino acids. CDR1 MNHEY and CDR2 SMNVEV come from the germline V gene (reference sequence). Trimming removed 4 bases at V and 5 bases at J, with 11 bases between. CDR3: CASSSDRSNEKLFF. The CDR3 DNA follows: TGTGCCAGCAGTTCGGACAGATCCAATGAAAAACTGTTTTTT.

The chain combines TRBV3-1 (or the pseudogene TRBV3-2) with TRBJ1-2, with 7 positions matching TRBD1. Germline V CDR1 and CDR2: LGHDT, YNNKEL (reference sequence). Trimming took 4 bases from V and 6 from J; bases not matched to a gene: 2. There are 12 residues in the CDR3. CDR3 amino acids: CASSLDRDGYTF. CDR3 sequence (DNA): TGTGCCAGCAGCCTCGACAGGGATGGCTACACCTTC.

This clone was counted a single time. This chain joins TRBV15 and TRBJ1-1; D perhaps matches TRBD1 (5 bases). From germline, CDR1 is LNHNV and CDR2 YYDKDF (reference sequence). This CDR3 has 16 residues. Trimming left V 3 bases short and J 1 base short, with 15 bases between. The CDR3 here is CATSSSLRGANTEAFF. Here the CDR3 DNA reads TGTGCCACCAGCAGTAGCTTGAGGGGCGCGAACACTGAAGCTTTCTTT.

The rearrangement uses TRBV5-1 and TRBJ1-1; D is possibly TRBD1 (5 bases). With 4 bases removed from V and 1 base from J, the gap between germline ends came to 11 bases. Germline values: CDR1 SGHRS, CDR2 YFSETQ. This CDR3 region has 14 residues. The CDR3 loop is CASSAYRWNTEAFF. CDR3 in DNA: TGCGCCAGCAGCGCCTACAGGTGGAACACTGAAGCTTTCTTT.

The chain is built from TRBV19 and TRBJ2-2; TRBD2 agrees at 10 bases. With V trimmed by 3 bases and J by 7 bases, 8 bases remained unmatched. The CDR3 spans 16 residues. Germline values: CDR1 LNHDA, CDR2 SQIVND (reference sequence). The CDR3 DNA sequence: TGTGCCAGTAGTATCCAGCGGGGGGGCCTCGGCGGGGAGCTGTTTTTT. Its protein is CASSIQRGGLGGELFF.